The T cell receptor (beta chain) under discussion was sequenced for a study of cytotoxic CD8 clonotypes in ibrutinib-treated CLL listed by TCRdb under 2021. Context from the whole study: The cohort had about a dozen relapsed/refractory and approximately 15 treatment-naive patients; some 17 were IGHV unmutated. All remission and progressive disease samples were collected while patients were still receiving ibrutinib. An average of roughly 250,000 productive templates and 94,082 productive rearrangements was obtained per sample. Responses were partial in about 25 patients and complete in 2; after median around 65 months follow-up, some 15 stayed in remission and some twelve progressed. Longitudinal samples were available for 26 of the 86 trial participants. Response samples were obtained after a median of roughly 13 months of treatment, with a range of roughly 6 to 40 months. Cryopreserved peripheral blood mononuclear cells were collected at three points: before therapy, at response, and at either sustained remission or disease progression.

The germline V gene specifies SGHRS as CDR1 and YFSETQ as CDR2. Unmatched junction bases come to 5, with V trimmed by 4 bases and J by 2 bases. The CDR3 starts with the cysteine, ends with the phenylalanine, and has 15 residues. The retained sequence is limited to the CDR3, 45 bases, with the frame set at the first base. The time point label, read with the paper, signifies: approximately 25 months on ibrutinib. For TCR beta library preparation, roughly 2 micrograms of genomic DNA were extracted from the cryopreserved PBMCs. High-throughput TCR beta sequencing was performed on longitudinal blood samples from CLL patients receiving ibrutinib monotherapy. The patients were enrolled in a single-center, open-label phase 2 trial of ibrutinib monotherapy. On this clone itself: Its specific antigen is unknown. No clone much larger than this one lies a single base away; base qualities are absent.

The goal of deep resolution MiSeq sequencing was a depth between 1 in 1 million and 1 in 200,000 T cells, and coverage averaged 10x per clonotype. The immunoSEQ hsTCRB Kit was used to generate the TCR beta libraries. Turning to the authors' computational methods: ImmunoSEQ Data Assistant and ImmunoSEQ Analyzer were used for data analysis, and V, D and J genes were assigned according to IMGT definitions. Clonality, which ranges from 0 to 1, was calculated as one minus the normalized Shannon entropy of productive rearrangement frequencies. Public clonotype analysis was restricted to overrepresented clonotypes comprising at least 0.05% of each patient's repertoire. Some 12 age-matched healthy donor repertoires from immuneACCESS served as clonality controls. TCRdb took this table from immuneACCESS and kept in-frame rearrangements with V and J called. Such tables lack part of the clones; where checked against another copy, unresolved V genes explain under half of the gap, and the rest is unexplained. The V and J calls and the clone size are those of that table, but D and trimming were determined from the DNA. The sample includes some 100,000 clones, with 58% observed a single time. The biggest ten clones account for 37% of the sample.

Beyond this particular receptor, the publication reports: Sampling times were not matched between patients in sustained remission and patients whose disease was progressing, and lymph node repertoires were not examined. Public clonotypes were rare and either shrank or stayed stable during treatment, and the rise in clonality at ibrutinib response reflected expansion of private clonotypes. At baseline, clonality was higher than in age-matched healthy donors and showed a strong correlation with circulating CD8+ T-cell counts. At ibrutinib response clonality went up, during sustained remission it held steady, and at progression it dropped back toward baseline.

This clonotype originated in a human donor with chronic lymphocytic leukemia. Here the sequenced sample was PBMCs, taken after 24 months of ibrutinib treatment. The rearrangement joined TRBV5-1 to TRBJ1-2; TRBD1 aligns with 10 central bases. The CDR3 region reads CASSRAGQGNYGYTF. The sequence in DNA is TGCGCCAGCAGCAGGGCGGGACAGGGGAACTATGGCTACACCTTC.